These 11 T cell receptor beta chains originate from one sample sequenced in a study of T-cell reconstitution after alpha-beta-depleted transplantation in children. Library preparation (for TCRbeta) was performed with unique molecular identifiers. Via MiXCR, TCRdb re-called the PCR reads, giving one row per CDR3 protein. This sample has 800,000 to 1,000,000 distinct CDR3 sequences, with roughly 31% found just once. Source: PBMCs, mostly from graft donor cells, taken 360 days after TCRalphabeta/CD19-depleted stem cell transplant. The origin of the receptors is a boy younger than two who had a stem cell transplant for SCID, so the T cells may come from the graft donor.

The rearrangement joins TRBV25-1 to TRBJ2-2; D is uncertain. CDR1 is MGHDK and CDR2 is SYGVNS in the germline V gene. The V and J ends lost 8 bases and 6 bases respectively, with 10 bases between them. The CDR3 spans 12 residues. The CDR3 here is CASARASGELFF. The DNA for the CDR3 is TGTGCCAGCGCTCGCGCGTCCGGGGAGCTGTTTTTT.

This clonotype was seen more than once but under ten times. The V call is TRBV19, the J call TRBJ1-1; no reliable D call. Between the trimmed V and J ends, which lost 4 bases and 1 base, there was a span of 4 bases. The CDR3 is 12 residues long. Per germline, CDR1 LNHDA and CDR2 SQIVND (reference sequence). CDR3 region: CASSTWNTEAFF. In DNA form, the CDR3 reads TGTGCCAGTAGTACCTGGAACACTGAAGCTTTCTTT.

This clonotype has a count of ten or more. The chain recombines TRBV7-2 with TRBJ2-1, with D possibly matching TRBD1 (6 bases). CDR3 length: 17 amino acids. The germline CDR1 and CDR2 sequences are SGHTA and FQGNSA. V lost 4 bases and J 0 bases, leaving 16 bases between the germline ends. The CDR3 DNA reads as TGTGCCAGCAGCTCGCACACCAGGACAGCCTCCTACAATGAGCAGTTCTTC. This translates into CASSSHTRTASYNEQFF.

This clonotype has more than one count but fewer than ten. This chain links TRBV20-1 with TRBJ2-3; 12 positions agree with TRBD2. Germline CDR1 DFQATT, CDR2 SNEGSKA (reference sequence). After removal of 6 bases from V and 3 bases from J, the junction contained 16 bases not matched to a gene. The CDR3 has 18 residues. The chain's CDR3 is CSAISGASGGVRTDTQYF. The CDR3 DNA reads as TGCAGTGCCATTTCCGGGGCTAGCGGGGGGGTTCGGACAGATACGCAGTATTTT.

This clonotype was seen only a few times. The chain links TRBV5-5 to TRBJ2-3; 8 bases are a match to TRBD2. The V gene end was trimmed by 4 bases and the J gene end by 0 bases; junction bases not matched to a gene: 7. Germline CDR1 and CDR2: SGHKS and YYEKEE (reference sequence). This CDR3 is built from 16 residues. The CDR3 DNA sequence: TGTGCCAGCAGCGCCATACTAGCGGTTAGCACAGATACGCAGTATTTT. This sequence encodes CASSAILAVSTDTQYF.

This clonotype showed up many times. J is TRBJ2-1 and V is TRBV20-1; the match to TRBD2 covers 13 bases. The CDR3 sequence is 14 residues long. Germline V gene data show CDR1 as DFQATT and CDR2 as SNEGSKA (reference sequence). V was clipped by 6 bases and J by 9 bases; unmatched bases: 8. CDR3 DNA sequence: TGCAGTGCGCCGACTAGCGGGGGGTTTAGTGAGCAGTTCTTC. Protein product: CSAPTSGGFSEQFF.

The chain couples TRBV11-2 to TRBJ2-1; a possible D gene is TRBD1 (6 bases). Germline CDR1 reads SGHAT; CDR2 reads FQNNGV. The ends were cut back, 1 base at V and 3 bases at J, with 13 bases in the middle. The CDR3 is 16 residues long. The CDR3 loop is CASSLVTGPLYNEQFF. The CDR3 DNA sequence: TGTGCCAGCAGCTTAGTGACAGGCCCCCTCTACAATGAGCAGTTCTTC.

The CDR3 reads CASSSGTAGGTQYF. CDR3 bases: TGTGCCAGCAGCTCCGGGACCGCCGGAGGGACCCAGTACTTC. The chain joins TRBV7-3 to TRBJ2-5; D possibly matches TRBD1 or TRBD2 (5 bases each). Trimming cost V 4 bases and J 7 bases, with 16 bases left between them. Germline CDR1 SGHTA, CDR2 FQGTGA. The CDR3 sequence is 14 residues long.

The DNA for the CDR3 is TGTGCCAGCAGCTTGCGGGGGACGGGAATAGTCGGGGAGCTGTTTTTT. Residues: CASSLRGTGIVGELFF. The genes are TRBV5-6 and TRBJ2-2; possible D gene TRBD2, 6 bases. Trimming left V 1 base short and J 7 bases short, with 17 bases between. This CDR3 contains 16 residues. Germline assignment: CDR1 SGHDT and CDR2 YYEEEE.

The chain recombines TRBV6-2 or TRBV6-3 with TRBJ2-1, with 11 bases matching TRBD1. The germline V gene has CDR1 MNHEY and CDR2 SVGEGT. Trimming removed 3 bases from V and 10 bases from J; junction bases left unmatched: 14. The CDR3 sequence is 17 residues long. The chain's CDR3 is CASSYLRGDRGIGEQFF. In DNA, the CDR3 is TGTGCCAGCAGTTATCTCCGGGGGGACAGGGGGATAGGAGAGCAGTTCTTC.

The rearrangement uses TRBV15 and TRBJ2-7; D is possibly TRBD2 (5 bases). The germline CDR1 and CDR2 sequences are LNHNV and YYDKDF (reference sequence). V was trimmed by 9 bases and J by 0 bases, leaving 15 bases between them. There are 14 residues in the CDR3. The DNA for the CDR3 is TGTGCCACTTCCTCTTGGGGAGTCTCCTACGAGCAGTACTTC. It encodes CATSSWGVSYEQYF.